These 20 T cell receptor beta chains share one sample of origin, sequenced in a study of T cells in Graves' hyperthyroidism and ophthalmopathy (dated by TCRdb to the late 2010s). Receptors were amplified or captured by multiplex PCR. Sequenced on an Illumina HiSeq 2000. TCR beta CDR3 regions were amplified from RNA transcripts. The first round of RT-PCR for the TCR CDR3 was performed with the HTBI primer set and the Qiagen OneStep RT-PCR kit. TCRdb itself trimmed the public reads at Q25 with fastp, ran MiXCR and retained productive beta chains. Rows are unified per CDR3 protein, each entry keeping the most common DNA and genes. Recorded for this sample are approximately 360,000 distinct CDR3 sequences; 25% of them occurred a single time. The top ten constitute roughly 80% of the sample. The sequencing input was blood. The receptors come from a man in his fifties with Graves' hyperthyroidism.

The table lists this clonotype with a count of one. The gene calls are TRBV6-9 and TRBJ2-2; D may match TRBD1 or TRBD2 (5 bases each). V lost 3 bases and J 4 bases, leaving 9 bases between the germline ends. Germline CDR1 MNHGY, CDR2 SVAAGI. This CDR3 has 14 amino acids. The CDR3 coding sequence is TGTGCCAGCAGTTACGAGGGGCCCACCGGGGAGCTGTTTTTT. As protein: CASSYEGPTGELFF.

V is TRBV20-1 and J is TRBJ1-2; D not certain. Germline CDR1 and CDR2: DFQATT and SNEGSKA (reference sequence). V shed 5 bases and J shed 4 bases, with 5 bases lying between them. CDR3 length: 10 residues. Written as DNA, the CDR3 is TGCAGTGCTCCCCTCTATGGCTACACCTTC. Translating gives CSAPLYGYTF.

The V gene is TRBV27, the J gene TRBJ2-5; 7 bases are shared with TRBD1. CDR3 size: 12 residues. Germline CDR1 MNHEY, CDR2 SMNVEV (reference sequence). Germline trimming cut 8 bases from V and 4 bases from J; bases unmatched to any gene: 4. CDR3 sequence reads: CASGSGGETQYF. CDR3 DNA: TGTGCCAGCGGTTCAGGGGGAGAGACCCAGTACTTC.

This clonotype was seen many times. The J gene is TRBJ2-5, the V gene TRBV7-2; tentatively, D is TRBD2 (6 bases). V lost 0 bases and J 4 bases, leaving 9 bases between the germline ends. The CDR3 has 14 residues. CDR1 and CDR2 (germline): SGHTA, FQGNSA. CDR3 DNA: TGTGCCAGCAGCTTAGCGGAGGGGCTAGAGACCCAGTACTTC. It is translated as CASSLAEGLETQYF.

The rearrangement links TRBV13 to TRBJ2-3; 8 bases are shared with TRBD2. J gave up 12 bases and V 7 bases, and 15 bases lay outside the gene matches. Germline V gene lookup returns CDR1 PRHDT and CDR2 FYEKMQ (reference sequence). This CDR3 is built from 14 residues. CDR3 DNA: TGTGCCAGCATGACCCTCGGCGCGGGAGGAATCCAGTATTTT. This sequence encodes CASMTLGAGGIQYF.

The rearrangement links TRBV6-1 to TRBJ1-5; 12 positions agree with TRBD1. This CDR3 has 15 amino acids. Germline V CDR1 and CDR2: MNHNS, SASEGT. V trimming: 7 bases; J trimming: 3 bases; junction bases outside the gene matches: 4. The CDR3 sequence is CASTGTGGLNQPQHF. The CDR3 DNA reads TGTGCCAGCACCGGGACAGGGGGCCTCAATCAGCCCCAGCATTTT.

In its sample, this clonotype was seen a few times. V and J are TRBV6-1 and TRBJ1-1, with D perhaps TRBD1 (5 bases). The CDR3 covers 15 residues. Trimming stripped 2 bases from V and 5 bases from J, with 15 bases between. Per germline, CDR1 MNHNS and CDR2 SASEGT. CDR3 bases: TGTGCCAGCAGTGAAAGTTGGGGGGGGGGGACTGAAGCTTTCTTT. Amino acid sequence: CASSESWGGGTEAFF.

This clonotype came up a few times. The V gene is TRBV5-1, the J gene TRBJ2-7, with TRBD1 matching over 9 bases. J lost 3 bases, V lost 0 bases, and 4 bases had no gene match. Germline V gene data show CDR1 as SGHRS and CDR2 as YFSETQ. The CDR3 has 15 amino acids. The CDR3 DNA follows: TGCGCCAGCAGCTTGGACGGGACAGGGTACTACGAGCAGTACTTC. Protein product: CASSLDGTGYYEQYF. Based on the CDR3 plus reference TRBV5-1 and TRBJ2-7, the full variable domain is KAGVTQTPRYLIKTRGQQVTLSCSPISGHRSVSWYQQTPGQGLQFLFEYFSETQRNKGNFPGRFSGRQFSNSRSEMNVSTLELGDSALYLCASSLDGTGYYEQYFGPGTRLTVT.

This clonotype showed up just a few times. The V call is TRBV20-1, the J call TRBJ2-5; 10 bases are shared with TRBD2. Germline-derived CDR1 and CDR2 are DFQATT and SNEGSKA (reference sequence). The CDR3 spans 14 residues. Losses at the gene ends were 6 bases for V and 5 bases for J; bases not matched to a gene: 9. This CDR3 is CSARRSSGSETQYF. The CDR3 DNA sequence: TGCAGTGCGAGGCGTTCTAGCGGGAGCGAGACCCAGTACTTC.

There are a few counts of this clonotype. The rearrangement uses TRBV29-1 and TRBJ2-3; 12 positions agree with TRBD2. CDR1 and CDR2 (germline): SQVTM, ANQGSEA. J was trimmed by 6 bases and V by 7 bases; bases with no gene match: 8. The CDR3 is made up of 14 amino acids. The CDR3 nucleotides read TGCAGCGGGTGGCTAGCGGGAGGGAGGGATACGCAGTATTTT. Its translation is CSGWLAGGRDTQYF.

To note about this clonotype: A clone one base away is much larger, so this may be a read error. CDR3 in DNA: TGTGCCAGCAGCTACCCGTCAGGGGCTACGAATGAGCAGTTCTTC. Protein: CASSYPSGATNEQFF. The chain recombines TRBV6-2 or TRBV6-3 with TRBJ2-1; possible D gene TRBD1, 6 bases. Trimming stripped 6 bases from V and 7 bases from J, with 19 bases between. This CDR3 is 15 amino acids long. Germline CDR1 reads MNHEY; CDR2 reads SVGEGT.

The V and J genes are TRBV7-3 and TRBJ2-1; D ambiguous. Trimming removed 6 bases at V and 8 bases at J, with 14 bases between. The CDR3 totals 13 residues. Looked up from germline, CDR1 is SGHTA and CDR2 is FQGTGA. The CDR3 DNA reads TGTGCCAGCAGTGCGAACGGCAGTGATGAGCAGTTCTTC. Its protein is CASSANGSDEQFF. Variable domain in full (rest from reference TRBV7-3 and TRBJ2-1): GAGVSQTPSNKVTEKGKYVELRCDPISGHTALYWYRQSLGQGPEFLIYFQGTGAADDSGLPNDRFFAVRPEGSVSTLKIQRTERGDSAVYLCASSANGSDEQFFGPGTRLTVL.

This clonotype was counted only a few times. This rearrangement joins TRBV5-1 to TRBJ2-3; no clear D gene. Germline V gene sequence: CDR1 SGHRS, CDR2 YFSETQ. V lost 5 bases, J lost 6 bases, and 22 bases lay in between. This CDR3 is built from 16 residues. The CDR3 is CASRDPARGLGDTQYF. The CDR3 coding sequence is TGCGCCAGCAGGGACCCCGCGCGCGGCCTAGGGGATACGCAGTATTTT.

This clonotype showed up just a few times. This chain uses TRBV20-1 with TRBJ2-1; 10 bases match TRBD2. The germline gives CDR1 DFQATT, CDR2 SNEGSKA (reference sequence). J was trimmed by 9 bases and V by 3 bases; bases with no gene match: 11. The CDR3 has 15 amino acids. DNA for the CDR3: TGCAGTGCTAGGGAGGAACTAGCGGGAAACGGTGAGCAGTTCTTC. This translates into CSAREELAGNGEQFF.

This clonotype was seen a handful of times. The genes are TRBV27 and TRBJ2-1, with D unresolved. There are 14 residues in the CDR3. Germline values: CDR1 MNHEY, CDR2 SMNVEV (reference sequence). The V end lost 3 bases, the J end lost 2 bases, and 8 bases lay between the germline ends. The CDR3 sequence is CASSFWGTYNEQFF. CDR3 sequence (DNA): TGTGCCAGCAGTTTTTGGGGAACCTACAATGAGCAGTTCTTC.

The chain employs TRBV7-6 and TRBJ2-2, with no clear D. Germline V CDR1 and CDR2: SGHVS, FNYEAQ. CDR3 length: 16 amino acids. The V and J ends lost 1 base and 6 bases respectively, with 15 bases between them. For the CDR3, the DNA is TGTGCCAGCAGCTTAGACCCTAATAGGTCTGCCGGGGAGCTGTTTTTT. This translates into CASSLDPNRSAGELFF. Combining the CDR3 with reference TRBV7-6 and TRBJ2-2 gives the whole variable domain GAGVSQSPRYKVTKRGQDVALRCDPISGHVSLYWYRQALGQGPEFLTYFNYEAQQDKSGLPNDRFSAERPEGSISTLTIQRTEQRDSAMYRCASSLDPNRSAGELFFGEGSRLTVL.

This clonotype was seen ten or more times. CDR3 loop: CASSLGGSYGYTF. Written as DNA, the CDR3 is TGTGCCAGCAGCTTAGGAGGGAGCTATGGCTACACCTTC. The V call is TRBV7-8, the J call TRBJ1-2, with unresolved D. This CDR3 has 13 residues. The V and J ends lost 1 base and 4 bases respectively, with 7 bases between them. Germline lookup yields CDR1 SGHVS and CDR2 FQNEAQ.

This clonotype came up many times. The rearrangement uses TRBV7-9 and TRBJ2-7; the D is unclear. The CDR3 is 13 amino acids. V was shortened by 2 bases and J by 7 bases, with 12 bases between the two germline ends. The germline V gene encodes CDR1 SEHNR and CDR2 FQNEAQ (reference sequence). CDR3 nucleotides: TGTGCCAGCAGCTTAACGACCTCGTGGGAGCAGTACTTC. It translates to CASSLTTSWEQYF.

In this sample, this clonotype turned up many times. This chain uses TRBV6-2 or TRBV6-3 with TRBJ2-7; a possible D gene is TRBD2 (6 bases). Between the trimmed V and J ends, which lost 2 bases and 1 base, there was a span of 12 bases. The CDR3 sequence is 15 residues long. Germline CDR1 and CDR2: MNHEY and SVGEGT. The CDR3 sequence is CASSYRWDSSYEQYF. Here the CDR3 DNA reads TGTGCCAGCAGTTACCGTTGGGACTCTTCCTACGAGCAGTACTTC.

In its sample, this clonotype was seen a few times. J is TRBJ1-5 and V is TRBV6-1; D not certain. This CDR3 has 15 residues. Trimming cost V 2 bases and J 2 bases, with 10 bases left between them. The germline V gene has CDR1 MNHNS and CDR2 SASEGT. The CDR3 region has the DNA TGTGCCAGCAGTGAATTGGTTAATCGCAATCAGCCCCAGCATTTT. It encodes CASSELVNRNQPQHF.